Shown below are 8 T cell receptor beta chains from a single sample sequenced in a study of cytomegalovirus exposure and HLA in healthy donors (dated by TCRdb to 2017 to 2019). To prepare the library, the immunoSEQ multiplex PCR assay was applied. For the multiplex PCR, a mixture combining 60 forward primers for TCR Vbeta segments and 13 reverse primers for TCR Jbeta segments was used. TCRdb carries this immuneACCESS record with in-frame sequences only. Its versions omit some clonotypes, under half of them owing to an unresolved V gene in the studies checked, with the rest unexplained. The sample data list under 110,000 clones, and 75% of these were observed just once. More than 9% of the sample comes from the top ten. The specimen sequenced was PBMCs. The source is a man aged 45-65 years in good health and CMV-seronegative.

The chain has TRBV6-1 and TRBJ2-7; D is possibly TRBD2 (6 bases). Between the trimmed V and J ends, which lost 7 bases and 4 bases, there was a span of 17 bases. The CDR3 runs to 14 residues. Germline V lookup: CDR1 MNHNS, CDR2 SASEGT. The CDR3 loop is CASIGRDRFYEQYF. CDR3 bases: TGTGCCAGCATCGGGCGGGACCGTTTTTACGAGCAGTACTTC.

The V gene is TRBV30, the J gene TRBJ2-3, with 8 bases fitting TRBD2. The V gene end was trimmed by 3 bases and the J gene end by 2 bases; junction bases not matched to a gene: 10. The CDR3 consists of 16 residues. From germline, CDR1 is GTSNPN and CDR2 SVGIG (reference sequence). CDR3 protein: CAWSVGRAAFTDTQYF. For the CDR3, the DNA is TGTGCCTGGAGCGTCGGGAGGGCCGCCTTCACAGATACGCAGTATTTT. Filled out from reference TRBV30 and TRBJ2-3, the complete variable domain reads SQTIHQWPATLVQPVGSPLSLECTVEGTSNPNLYWYRQAAGRGLQLLFYSVGIGQISSEVPQNLSASRPQDRQFILSSKKLLLSDSGFYLCAWSVGRAAFTDTQYFGPGTRLTVL.

This sequence joins TRBV7-2 and TRBJ1-4, with 12 positions matching TRBD1. V gave up 2 bases and J gave up 7 bases; unmatched junction bases: 14. The CDR3 has 19 residues. CDR1 SGHTA and CDR2 FQGNSA come from the germline V gene. The chain's CDR3 is CASSLLPGTGGFLGEKLFF. CDR3 in DNA: TGTGCCAGCAGCTTACTCCCCGGGACAGGGGGCTTCTTAGGTGAAAAACTGTTTTTT.

The sample holds a few counts of this clone. The gene calls are TRBV15 and TRBJ2-5; D is possibly TRBD2 (7 bases). Germline CDR1 LNHNV, CDR2 YYDKDF (reference sequence). V lost 5 bases, J lost 5 bases, and 15 bases lay in between. This CDR3 contains 14 residues. The CDR3 sequence is CATSGGGLRETQYF. CDR3 DNA sequence: TGTGCCACCAGCGGGGGGGGCCTTAGGGAGACCCAGTACTTC.

This clone was seen a few times. J is TRBJ1-3 and V is TRBV5-8; D perhaps matches TRBD1 (6 bases). The V gene lost 0 bases and the J gene lost 9 bases, with 7 bases spanning the gap. The CDR3 covers 12 residues. Germline V gene lookup returns CDR1 SGHTS and CDR2 YDEGEE. The CDR3 DNA is TGTGCCAGCAGCTTGGCCAGGGGCACCATATATTTT. Translation gives CASSLARGTIYF.

The chain couples TRBV28 to TRBJ1-2; 10 bases are a match to TRBD1. The ends lost 6 bases at V and 0 bases at J; junction bases unmatched: 4. CDR3 length: 15 residues. The germline V gene encodes CDR1 MDHEN and CDR2 SYDVKM. The CDR3 region is CASSPGQGTNYGYTF. CDR3 nucleotides: TGTGCCAGCAGCCCGGGACAGGGGACTAACTATGGCTACACCTTC.

About this clone: Additional DNA sequences in this sample encode the identical CDR3. CDR3 nucleotide sequence: TGTGCCAGCAGCTTACAGGGCTACGAGCAGTACTTC. Translated, it gives CASSLQGYEQYF. The chain links TRBV7-9 to TRBJ2-7, with D perhaps TRBD1 (5 bases). V lost 2 bases and J lost 3, with 5 bases in between. This CDR3 has 12 residues. Germline assignment: CDR1 SEHNR and CDR2 FQNEAQ (reference sequence). The full variable domain, in which reference TRBV7-9 and TRBJ2-7 provide the parts outside the CDR3, is DTGVSQNPRHKITKRGQNVTFRCDPISEHNRLYWYRQTLGQGPEFLTYFQNEAQLEKSRLLSDRFSAERPKGSFSTLEIQRTEQGDSAMYLCASSLQGYEQYFGPGTRLTVT.

The chain links TRBV9 to TRBJ2-1; D might be TRBD2 (6 bases). There are 13 residues in the CDR3. V lost 5 bases to trimming and J lost 2 bases, with 8 bases between them. Germline CDR1 is SGDLS and CDR2 is YYNGEE. The CDR3 here is CASRGGAYNEQFF. The CDR3 DNA is TGTGCCAGCAGGGGGGGAGCCTACAATGAGCAGTTCTTC.